These 11 T cell receptor beta chains originate from one sample sequenced in a study of shared clonotypes between healthy human individuals. The method was immunoSEQ multiplex PCR; TCRdb's version includes in-frame clones alone and lacks a portion of them. The sample comprises over a million clones, around 97% of which are singletons, and about 1% rests with the top ten. Sequenced: naive CD4+ T cells sorted from blood. The subset is: CD45RA+ positively selected. These TCRs come from a man younger than 40 in good health.

The rearrangement links TRBV5-8 to TRBJ2-7; perhaps D is TRBD1 or TRBD2 (5 bases each). The germline gives CDR1 SGHTS, CDR2 YDEGEE. CDR3 length equals 14 residues. Trimming removed 0 bases at V and 3 bases at J, with 10 bases between. CDR3: CASSLVGVDYEQYF. DNA for the CDR3: TGTGCCAGCAGCTTGGTGGGGGTCGACTACGAGCAGTACTTC.

The chain employs TRBV6-1 and TRBJ2-7, with 7 nucleotides matching TRBD2. J gave up 7 bases and V 7 bases, and 7 bases lay outside the gene matches. Germline CDR1 and CDR2: MNHNS and SASEGT. CDR3 length: 12 amino acids. The CDR3 region is CASTEGGREQYF. The CDR3 nucleotides read TGTGCCAGCACAGAGGGAGGGAGGGAGCAGTACTTC.

V gene TRBV7-9 combines with J gene TRBJ2-7; 9 bases match TRBD2. The CDR3 contains 16 residues. From germline, CDR1 is SEHNR and CDR2 FQNEAQ (reference sequence). V lost 0 bases, J lost 0 bases, and 3 bases stayed unmatched. The CDR3 coding sequence is TGTGCCAGCAGCTTAGCGGCTAGCGGGGTCTCCTACGAGCAGTACTTC. Amino acids: CASSLAASGVSYEQYF.

The chain links TRBV7-8 to TRBJ2-7; D is unresolved. Germline V CDR1 and CDR2: SGHVS, FQNEAQ. This CDR3 spans 16 amino acids. The V end was cut by 5 bases, the J end by 0 bases, with 17 bases between. The CDR3 sequence is CASSPTHTVSSYEQYF. The CDR3 DNA reads as TGTGCCAGCAGCCCGACACACACAGTAAGCTCCTACGAGCAGTACTTC.

The chain employs TRBV5-1 and TRBJ2-2; D is unclear. CDR3 length equals 17 residues. The germline V gene encodes CDR1 SGHRS and CDR2 YFSETQ. The V and J ends lost 2 bases and 2 bases respectively, with 16 bases between them. CDR3: CASSFSSRTHNTGELFF. CDR3 bases: TGCGCCAGCAGCTTCAGCTCTAGGACCCACAACACCGGGGAGCTGTTTTTT.

The genes are TRBV30 and TRBJ1-4; D possibly corresponds to TRBD1 (6 bases). The germline V gene encodes CDR1 GTSNPN and CDR2 SVGIG (reference sequence). The CDR3 sequence is 13 residues long. The germline V and J ends were trimmed by 3 bases and 11 bases, with 16 bases remaining between them. The CDR3 DNA is TGTGCCTGGAGCCCACTTTGGGGGGCCAAACTGTTTTTT. Its protein is CAWSPLWGAKLFF. Together with reference TRBV30 and TRBJ1-4, the CDR3 gives the full variable domain: SQTIHQWPATLVQPVGSPLSLECTVEGTSNPNLYWYRQAAGRGLQLLFYSVGIGQISSEVPQNLSASRPQDRQFILSSKKLLLSDSGFYLCAWSPLWGAKLFFGSGTQLSVL.

The sample holds one count of this clone. The chain uses TRBV28 and TRBJ2-5, with D uncertain. The CDR3 is made up of 13 amino acids. Germline V CDR1 and CDR2: MDHEN, SYDVKM. Deletions cut 0 bases from V and 4 bases from J, with 6 bases between. The CDR3, as DNA: TGTGCCAGCAGTTTATGGTGGCCAGAGACCCAGTACTTC. Its protein product is CASSLWWPETQYF.

To note about this clone: The same CDR3 is also encoded by other DNA sequences in this sample. The CDR3 nucleotides read TGTGCCAGCAGTTTACGGCCGTCCTACGAGCAGTACTTC. It encodes CASSLRPSYEQYF. The chain couples TRBV28 to TRBJ2-7; D remains ambiguous. Trimming took 2 bases from V and 1 from J, leaving 6 bases between them. The CDR3 length is 13 residues. Germline V gene lookup returns CDR1 MDHEN and CDR2 SYDVKM.

This clone was observed a single time. The chain joins TRBV14 to TRBJ2-1, with 9 bases matching TRBD1. This CDR3 has 15 residues. The germline V gene has CDR1 SGHDN and CDR2 FVKESK. With V trimmed by 3 bases and J by 2 bases, 2 bases remained unmatched. The CDR3 loop reads CASSHRQGAYNEQFF. The DNA of the CDR3 is TGTGCCAGCAGCCATAGACAGGGGGCCTACAATGAGCAGTTCTTC.

The genes are TRBV27 and TRBJ1-5; TRBD1 aligns across 9 bases. There are 16 residues in the CDR3. Germline V gene sequence: CDR1 MNHEY, CDR2 SMNVEV (reference sequence). With 1 base clipped from V and 0 bases from J, the junction kept 1 base outside the gene matches. The CDR3 protein is CASSLYRGLSNQPQHF. The CDR3 DNA is TGTGCCAGCAGTTTATACAGGGGGCTTAGCAATCAGCCCCAGCATTTT.

The gene calls are TRBV28 and TRBJ1-3, with 7 bases identical to TRBD1. Unmatched junction bases numbered 5, after V lost 3 bases and J lost 3 bases. Germline values: CDR1 MDHEN, CDR2 SYDVKM. The CDR3 sequence is 15 residues long. CDR3: CASSLMGTVGNTIYF. As DNA, the CDR3 is TGTGCCAGCAGTTTGATGGGGACAGTTGGAAACACCATATATTTT.